The 29 T cell receptor beta chains reported below all come from one sample, sequenced in a study of CD8+CD57+ T cells in acquired aplastic anemia. TCR beta VDJ and CDR3 profiles were obtained from a genomic DNA template. TCRdb re-called the reads with MiXCR, one entry per CDR3 protein. The sample holds fewer than 45,000 distinct CDR3 sequences, 76% seen once. Sequences were obtained from sorted CD4+, CD8+, or CD8+CD57+ T cells (not recorded which) from PBMCs. These receptors were collected from a human donor in good health, serving as a control.

The chain has TRBV5-6 and TRBJ2-5; the D gene is possibly TRBD1 (5 bases). The CDR3 spans 15 residues. Looked up from germline, CDR1 is SGHDT and CDR2 is YYEEEE. Deletions cut 4 bases from V and 5 bases from J, with 18 bases between. CDR3 nucleotides: TGTGCCAGCAGCCTTAGGGTTGGGGCCGGGGAGACCCAGTACTTC. Protein sequence: CASSLRVGAGETQYF.

V and J are TRBV20-1 and TRBJ2-5; 7 nucleotides agree with TRBD1. CDR3 length: 14 residues. The J segment lost 5 bases and the V segment lost 3 bases, leaving 9 bases of the junction unmatched. Germline V gene lookup returns CDR1 DFQATT and CDR2 SNEGSKA (reference sequence). CDR3 bases: TGCAGTGCTAGCACCTACAAGGGGGCTGAGACCCAGTACTTC. Residues: CSASTYKGAETQYF.

The sample holds a few counts of this clonotype. The V gene is TRBV29-1, the J gene TRBJ2-3; the match to TRBD1 covers 8 bases. Unmatched junction bases numbered 8, after V lost 6 bases and J lost 0 bases. Germline loops: CDR1 SQVTM, CDR2 ANQGSEA. This CDR3 comprises 15 residues. CDR3: CSVATGGTSTDTQYF. CDR3 bases: TGCAGCGTCGCCACAGGGGGGACTAGCACAGATACGCAGTATTTT.

This rearrangement joins TRBV19 to TRBJ1-4, with a tentative D call TRBD1 (6 bases). The CDR3 length is 15 residues. V was trimmed by 5 bases and J by 4 bases, leaving 14 bases between them. CDR1 and CDR2 from the germline V gene are LNHDA and SQIVND (reference sequence). As DNA, the CDR3 is TGTGCCAGTAGTGTCGACAGGCCCAGTAATGAAAAACTGTTTTTT. Translation gives CASSVDRPSNEKLFF.

The V call is TRBV29-1, the J call TRBJ1-2; D uncertain. V lost 8 bases and J 2 bases, leaving 12 bases between the germline ends. The CDR3 totals 12 residues. CDR1 and CDR2 (germline): SQVTM, ANQGSEA. As DNA, the CDR3 is TGCAGCACCTTGGACGGAAACTATGGCTACACCTTC. Its protein is CSTLDGNYGYTF.

The chain recombines TRBV4-3 with TRBJ1-2; D is ambiguous. Between the trimmed V and J ends, which lost 1 base and 6 bases, there was a span of 15 bases. CDR1 and CDR2 from the germline V gene are LGHNA and YSLEER. The CDR3 has 15 amino acids. This CDR3 reads CASSQADHAANGYTF. The CDR3 DNA reads as TGCGCCAGCAGCCAAGCAGACCATGCCGCTAATGGCTACACCTTC.

V is TRBV20-1 and J is TRBJ2-7; no clear D. The V gene lost 0 bases and the J gene lost 1 base, with 13 bases spanning the gap. Germline CDR1 and CDR2: DFQATT and SNEGSKA (reference sequence). The CDR3 has 15 amino acids. CDR3 DNA: TGCAGTGCTAGAGAGCCCCTGACTGGTTCCTACGAGCAGTACTTC. As protein: CSAREPLTGSYEQYF.

This clonotype was seen many times. The chain joins TRBV12-3 or TRBV12-4 to TRBJ1-3; D is perhaps TRBD1 (6 bases). The CDR3 contains 21 residues. V was shortened by 7 bases and J by 0 bases, with 31 bases between the two germline ends. CDR3 amino acids: CASTVPRRGHVPNNSGNTIYF. CDR3 sequence (DNA): TGTGCCAGCACCGTCCCCCGCAGGGGACACGTTCCAAATAACTCTGGAAACACCATATATTTT.

The chain is built from TRBV9 and TRBJ1-4; tentatively, D is TRBD1 (5 bases). Germline V CDR1 and CDR2: SGDLS, YYNGEE. V lost 7 bases and J 0 bases, leaving 13 bases between the germline ends. The CDR3 is made up of 15 amino acids. CDR3 DNA: TGTGCCAGCGGCCGGGGGGGGACAACTAATGAAAAACTGTTTTTT. It is translated as CASGRGGTTNEKLFF.

V usage is TRBV7-6 and J usage is TRBJ2-7, with TRBD2 matching over 10 bases. Germline V gene lookup returns CDR1 SGHVS and CDR2 FNYEAQ. V shed 2 bases, J shed 0 bases, and the junction held 10 bases outside the gene matches. There are 18 residues in the CDR3. The CDR3 protein is CASSLQPSGGLSSYEQYF. The CDR3 DNA is TGTGCCAGCAGCTTACAGCCTAGCGGGGGCCTGAGCTCCTACGAGCAGTACTTC.

This chain connects TRBV24-1 to TRBJ2-1; D uncertain. The CDR3 totals 13 residues. With 4 bases removed from V and 8 bases from J, the gap between germline ends came to 11 bases. The germline V gene has CDR1 KGHDR and CDR2 SFDVKD. The CDR3 protein is CATSDPPRDEQFF. The CDR3 nucleotides are TGTGCCACCAGTGACCCACCTAGGGATGAGCAGTTCTTC.

With regard to this clonotype: At one end, the junction sequence differs from germline, possibly due to a read error. The chain joins TRBV5-8 to TRBJ2-7; tentative D call: TRBD2 (7 bases). Germline V gene sequence: CDR1 SGHTS, CDR2 YDEGEE. CDR3 length: 14 residues. The CDR3 is CASGFPREGDEQYF. The CDR3, as DNA: TGTGCCAGCGGCTTCCCCAGGGAGGGGGACGAGCAGTACTTC.

This chain uses TRBV10-3 with TRBJ2-7, with 9 bases aligning to TRBD1. This CDR3 has 14 residues. J gave up 5 bases and V 4 bases, and 6 bases lay outside the gene matches. Germline lookup yields CDR1 ENHRY and CDR2 SYGVKD. CDR3 nucleotide sequence: TGTGCCATCAGTGGAACGGGACAGGGCCACGAGCAGTACTTC. The encoded protein is CAISGTGQGHEQYF.

J is TRBJ2-7 and V is TRBV4-3; 13 nucleotides match TRBD2. The trim removed 4 bases at V and 3 bases at J, leaving 6 bases unmatched. Germline V gene lookup returns CDR1 LGHNA and CDR2 YSLEER. This CDR3 is built from 16 residues. For the CDR3, the DNA is TGCGCCAGCAGCCTTCGACTAGCGGGGGGCTACTACGAGCAGTACTTC. It is translated as CASSLRLAGGYYEQYF.

A few counts support this clonotype. CDR3 nucleotides: TGTGCCAGCAGCTTAGGTAGCGCCAGCACAGATACGCAGTATTTT. It codes for CASSLGSASTDTQYF. V and J are TRBV11-1 and TRBJ2-3, with D perhaps matching TRBD2 (5 bases). Germline V lookup: CDR1 SGHAT, CDR2 FQDESV (reference sequence). V lost 1 base, J lost 0 bases, and 8 bases lay in between. This CDR3 is 15 amino acids long.

The J gene is TRBJ2-5, the V gene TRBV19; 7 nucleotides line up with TRBD1. The CDR3 is made up of 14 amino acids. Germline V gene sequence: CDR1 LNHDA, CDR2 SQIVND (reference sequence). V was clipped by 6 bases and J by 2 bases; unmatched bases: 6. The CDR3 region is CASRRQGEQETQYF. In DNA form, the CDR3 reads TGTGCCAGTAGGCGACAGGGTGAGCAAGAGACCCAGTACTTC.

The chain carries TRBV15 and TRBJ1-6; TRBD1 is a possible D gene (6 bases). The CDR3 length is 14 residues. Germline assignment: CDR1 LNHNV and CDR2 YYDKDF (reference sequence). Trimming pared 3 bases from V and 9 bases from J, leaving 12 bases between. The DNA for the CDR3 is TGTGCCACCAGCAGTCCAGGGGATTCTTCACCCCTCCACTTT. Encoded protein: CATSSPGDSSPLHF.

The V gene is TRBV7-8, the J gene TRBJ2-1; tentatively, D is TRBD2 (6 bases). The CDR3 has 12 amino acids. Per germline, CDR1 SGHVS and CDR2 FQNEAQ. V lost 5 bases to trimming and J lost 7 bases, with 9 bases between them. The CDR3 region has the DNA TGTGCCAGCAGCACGAGCGGGAATGAGCAGTTCTTC. Its translation: CASSTSGNEQFF.

This chain uses TRBV25-1 with TRBJ1-1; D perhaps matches TRBD1 (5 bases). With 1 base removed from V and 3 bases from J, the gap between germline ends came to 12 bases. The CDR3 runs to 15 residues. CDR1 and CDR2 from the germline V gene are MGHDK and SYGVNS. Here the CDR3 DNA reads TGTGCCAGCAGTGAATTACGGGGACGGGACACTGAAGCTTTCTTT. It encodes CASSELRGRDTEAFF.

By its share, this clonotype is medium-sized. V and J are TRBV6-2 or TRBV6-3 and TRBJ1-6, with D possibly being TRBD1 (5 bases). The ends were cut back, 6 bases at V and 5 bases at J, with 11 bases in the middle. The CDR3 is made up of 14 amino acids. Germline V gives CDR1 MNHEY, CDR2 SVGEGT. The CDR3 loop reads CASRRGGDNSPLHF. As DNA, the CDR3 is TGTGCCAGCAGACGGGGGGGGGATAATTCACCCCTCCACTTT.

CDR3 sequence: CATTPENTEAFF. For the CDR3, the DNA is TGTGCCACCACTCCAGAGAACACTGAAGCTTTCTTT. The genes are TRBV2 and TRBJ1-1; D call uncertain. V was cut by 10 bases and J by 1 base, with 10 bases left in between. The CDR3 consists of 12 residues. Germline V gene lookup returns CDR1 SNHLY and CDR2 FYNNEI.

The chain combines TRBV9 with TRBJ1-5; the D is unclear. CDR3 length equals 13 residues. Germline V gene lookup returns CDR1 SGDLS and CDR2 YYNGEE. V was clipped by 0 bases and J by 5 bases, with 6 bases between them. The CDR3 nucleotides read TGTGCCAGCAGCGTAGATATCGATCAGCCCCAGCATTTT. Amino acids: CASSVDIDQPQHF.

The CDR3 DNA is TGTGCCAGTAGTATCATTGGGGGTGGCGAGCAGTACTTC. It codes for CASSIIGGGEQYF. This rearrangement joins TRBV19 to TRBJ2-7, with D perhaps given as TRBD1 or TRBD2 (5 bases each). The V end lost 3 bases, the J end lost 6 bases, and 12 bases lay between the germline ends. CDR3 length equals 13 residues. Germline lookup yields CDR1 LNHDA and CDR2 SQIVND (reference sequence).

A few counts support this clonotype. The CDR3 spells CASSEGGVGGYTF. Written as DNA, the CDR3 is TGTGCCAGCAGTGAAGGAGGGGTTGGTGGCTACACCTTC. V and J are TRBV2 and TRBJ1-2; TRBD1 is a possible D gene (5 bases). The CDR3 runs 13 residues. V gave up 1 base and J gave up 7 bases, with 10 bases separating them. CDR1 is SNHLY and CDR2 is FYNNEI in the germline V gene.

This chain's CDR3 is CASSLTTGGYTF. CDR3 nucleotide sequence: TGTGCCAGCAGCTTAACGACAGGCGGCTACACCTTC. This sequence joins TRBV7-2 and TRBJ1-2, with a possible D match to TRBD1 (6 bases). The V gene's germline CDR1 is SGHTA and CDR2 FQGNSA. This CDR3 has 12 residues. Trimming stripped 2 bases from V and 8 bases from J, with 9 bases between.

The CDR3 nucleotides are TGTGCCTGGAGCAACGGCTACGAGCAGTACTTC. Protein product: CAWSNGYEQYF. The rearrangement joins TRBV30 to TRBJ2-7; no clear D gene. V gave up 3 bases and J gave up 3 bases, with 6 bases separating them. The CDR3 length is 11 residues. Germline V gives CDR1 GTSNPN, CDR2 SVGIG (reference sequence).

The gene calls are TRBV7-8 and TRBJ1-5; 9 positions match TRBD1. The V gene end was trimmed by 3 bases and the J gene end by 7 bases; junction bases not matched to a gene: 7. Germline CDR1 SGHVS, CDR2 FQNEAQ. The CDR3 has 15 residues. The CDR3 sequence: CASSLGTGLWQPQHF. In DNA form, the CDR3 reads TGTGCCAGCAGCTTGGGGACAGGGTTGTGGCAGCCCCAGCATTTT. Supplemented by reference TRBV7-8 and TRBJ1-5, the full variable domain reads GAGVSQSPRYKVAKRGQDVALRCDPISGHVSLFWYQQALGQGPEFLTYFQNEAQLDKSGLPSDRFFAERPEGSVSTLKIQRTQQEDSAVYLCASSLGTGLWQPQHFGDGTRLSIL.

This rearrangement joins TRBV2 to TRBJ2-3, with D perhaps matching TRBD1 or TRBD2 (6 bases each). Per the germline V gene, CDR1 is SNHLY and CDR2 is FYNNEI. This CDR3 comprises 14 residues. Deletions cut 4 bases from V and 1 base from J, with 9 bases between. The CDR3 loop is CASSVRGGTDTQYF. The CDR3 bases are TGTGCCAGCAGTGTAAGGGGGGGCACAGATACGCAGTATTTT.

Comment on this clonotype: Sequence at one end of the junction differs from germline and may be a read error. This chain joins TRBV7-2 and TRBJ2-7, with D possibly being TRBD2 (5 bases). This CDR3 is built from 12 residues. In germline, CDR1 is SGHTA, CDR2 FQGNSA. The CDR3 region is CASRIGTRIITF. The CDR3 DNA sequence: TGTGCCAGCAGGATTGGCACTAGGATCATAACCTTC.